The 7 T cell receptor beta chains in this list originate from one sample, sequenced in a study of blood T cells in healthy people across ages. The second PCR ran about 6 to 12 cycles with a sample-barcoded 5' primer and J-beta primers. TCRdb reprocessed the 5' RACE reads with MiXCR, giving one entry per CDR3 protein. This table holds around 820,000 distinct CDR3 sequences, about 25% found once. These data also formed part of another study, on T cells of mothers and their children.

Specimen: blood. Source of these receptors: a boy aged 5-17 years in good health.

The chain employs TRBV20-1 and TRBJ1-2; no definite D call. Germline V gene sequence: CDR1 DFQATT, CDR2 SNEGSKA (reference sequence). V was trimmed by 0 bases and J by 7 bases, leaving 21 bases between them. This CDR3 contains 16 residues. The CDR3 spells CSARDQQDGGVRGYTF. In DNA, the CDR3 is TGCAGTGCTAGAGATCAGCAGGACGGAGGTGTGCGTGGCTACACCTTC.

This chain connects TRBV4-3 to TRBJ1-2, with D unclear. The germline V gene encodes CDR1 LGHNA and CDR2 YSLEER. The CDR3 length is 18 residues. V shed 4 bases and J shed 5 bases, with 26 bases lying between them. The CDR3 sequence: CASSPRLSLGEIGYGYTF. DNA for the CDR3: TGCGCCAGCAGCCCCCGGCTTAGTCTAGGAGAAATAGGGTATGGCTACACCTTC.

This clonotype was recorded a few times. The chain couples TRBV20-1 to TRBJ2-5, with 10 bases fitting TRBD2. Germline CDR1 DFQATT, CDR2 SNEGSKA (reference sequence). The V segment lost 0 bases and the J segment 3 bases; nucleotides outside the gene matches: 19. The CDR3 totals 20 residues. The CDR3 coding sequence is TGCAGTGCTAGAGAACTACCAGAGGGGGCTAGCGGGAGTTCGGAAGAGACCCAGTACTTC. Protein product: CSARELPEGASGSSEETQYF.

This clonotype has a handful of counts. This chain links TRBV4-3 with TRBJ1-4; D gene unclear. The germline V gene has CDR1 LGHNA and CDR2 YSLEER. The CDR3 length is 13 residues. V lost 0 bases and J 7 bases, leaving 6 bases between the germline ends. Here the CDR3 reads CASSQDPGEKLFF. The CDR3 DNA reads as TGCGCCAGCAGCCAAGATCCGGGTGAAAAACTGTTTTTT.

The chain joins TRBV7-9 to TRBJ1-6, with D possibly TRBD1 on 5 matching bases. V was cut by 2 bases and J by 0 bases, with 14 bases left in between. In germline, CDR1 is SEHNR, CDR2 FQNEAQ (reference sequence). The CDR3 is 18 residues long. In nucleotides, the CDR3 is TGTGCCAGCAGCTTAAAGGGTCAGGGTAGCTCCTATAATTCACCCCTCCACTTT. Amino acid sequence: CASSLKGQGSSYNSPLHF. Filled out from reference TRBV7-9 and TRBJ1-6, the complete variable domain reads DTGVSQNPRHKITKRGQNVTFRCDPISEHNRLYWYRQTLGQGPEFLTYFQNEAQLEKSRLLSDRFSAERPKGSFSTLEIQRTEQGDSAMYLCASSLKGQGSSYNSPLHFGNGTRLTVT.

This clonotype was seen more than once but under ten times. The rearrangement joins TRBV12-3 or TRBV12-4 to TRBJ2-3; D is perhaps TRBD1 (5 bases). The CDR3 totals 15 residues. V lost 7 bases and J 0 bases, leaving 14 bases between the germline ends. This CDR3 reads CASILRAGSTDTQYF. CDR3 DNA: TGTGCCAGCATTCTTCGGGCAGGGAGCACAGATACGCAGTATTTT.

This clonotype is a singleton in its sample. The chain carries TRBV4-3 and TRBJ2-3; D gene ambiguous. From germline, CDR1 is LGHNA and CDR2 YSLEER. Trimming took 3 bases from V and 2 from J, leaving 9 bases between them. CDR3 length: 14 amino acids. CDR3 sequence (DNA): TGCGCCAGCAGCCACGATCGGACCACAGATACGCAGTATTTT. The encoded protein is CASSHDRTTDTQYF.